This T cell receptor beta chain was recovered during a study of OX40 agonist ivuxolimab in advanced cancers. V gave up 1 base and J gave up 5 bases, with 17 bases separating them. This CDR3 region has 16 residues. From germline, CDR1 is SGHVS and CDR2 FQNEAQ. Study outcomes and limitations: At doses 0.1 to 3.0 mg/kg, CD4+ and CD8+ clones expanded. Expanded clones were, on average, more numerous among CD8+ T cells than CD4+.

Only one count was recorded for this clone. The antigen is not known. The assay was immunoSEQ multiplex PCR, and TCRdb's table has in-frame clones only and misses some. The sample shows some 41,000 clones, roughly 90% of them seen only once. The V call is TRBV7-8, the J call TRBJ1-1; D remains ambiguous. The material was CD4+ or CD8+ T cells sorted from blood, obtained in a trial of the OX40 agonist ivuxolimab. The sequence was collected from an adult with an advanced solid tumor such as melanoma, head and neck, liver or kidney cancer. The CDR3: CASSLVVRVDGTEAFF. Here the CDR3 DNA reads TGTGCCAGCAGCTTAGTAGTCCGGGTGGATGGGACTGAAGCTTTCTTT. The full variable domain, rest sourced from reference TRBV7-8 and TRBJ1-1, is GAGVSQSPRYKVAKRGQDVALRCDPISGHVSLFWYQQALGQGPEFLTYFQNEAQLDKSGLPSDRFFAERPEGSVSTLKIQRTQQEDSAVYLCASSLVVRVDGTEAFFGQGTRLTVV.